Here is one T cell receptor beta chain with its context. What it binds is unknown. Repertoires were generated with immunoSEQ multiplex PCR, while TCRdb's copy carries only in-frame clones and drops some. This table has around 120,000 clones, 88% appearing once. These data originate in a study of T cell responses to AZD1222 COVID-19 vaccine. Study findings and constraints: Mapped onto spike, vaccine-associated CD4 TCRs spanned it and were dominant at 160-218 and 743-854. Among spike-specific TCRs, nearly half reportedly target unmutated variant regions.

CDR1 and CDR2 from the germline V gene are SGHTA and FQGNSA. This CDR3 comprises 15 residues. Trimming took 3 bases from V and 3 from J; bases not matched to a gene: 1. This chain links TRBV7-2 with TRBJ2-1, with 11 bases identical to TRBD2. The sequencing here drew on peripheral blood, taken on day 0 of AZD1222 vaccination. The source is an adult in good health. CDR3 DNA: TGTGCCAGCAGCTTCGGACTAGCGGGCTACAATGAGCAGTTCTTC. It translates to CASSFGLAGYNEQFF.